A single sample gave rise to the 9 T cell receptor beta chains below, sequenced in a study of T cell responses to AZD1222 COVID-19 vaccine. TCRdb keeps only in-frame clones here, not all; method: immunoSEQ multiplex PCR. The sample contains 180,000 or so clones, around 90% of which appear only once. This specimen consisted of peripheral blood, obtained 28 days after the second AZD1222 dose. The receptors were sampled from an adult who received the AZD1222 COVID-19 vaccine.

The chain links TRBV28 to TRBJ2-7; 8 bases match TRBD2. CDR3 size: 15 residues. The V gene end was trimmed by 5 bases and the J gene end by 4 bases; junction bases not matched to a gene: 10. Germline CDR1 MDHEN, CDR2 SYDVKM. CDR3: CASSPISREGYEQYF. In DNA, the CDR3 is TGTGCCAGCAGTCCGATCTCACGGGAGGGTTACGAGCAGTACTTC.

Only one count was recorded for this clone. V and J are TRBV9 and TRBJ2-7; the D gene could be TRBD1 or TRBD2 (5 bases each). CDR1 and CDR2 (germline): SGDLS, YYNGEE. The CDR3 is 14 amino acids. V was pared by 0 bases and J by 2 bases, with 9 bases between. Here the CDR3 reads CASSVGVGPYEQYF. In DNA, the CDR3 is TGTGCCAGCAGCGTAGGAGTGGGACCCTACGAGCAGTACTTC. The variable domain in full, with the rest retrieved from reference TRBV9 and TRBJ2-7, is DSGVTQTPKHLITATGQRVTLRCSPRSGDLSVYWYQQSLDQGLQFLIQYYNGEERAKGNILERFSAQQFPDLHSELNLSSLELGDSALYFCASSVGVGPYEQYFGPGTRLTVT.

V and J are TRBV14 and TRBJ2-5; no clear D. The CDR3 is made up of 16 amino acids. The germline V gene encodes CDR1 SGHDN and CDR2 FVKESK. V was shortened by 1 base and J by 2 bases, with 14 bases between the two germline ends. CDR3 nucleotides: TGTGCCAGCAGCCAAGCCCTGCATAGCTTACAAGAGACCCAGTACTTC. As protein: CASSQALHSLQETQYF.

This chain joins TRBV19 and TRBJ2-3; D remains ambiguous. The CDR3 is 15 residues long. Trimming stripped 1 base from V and 2 bases from J, with 10 bases between. Germline lookup yields CDR1 LNHDA and CDR2 SQIVND (reference sequence). CDR3 in amino acids: CASSIVPQTTDTQYF. CDR3 sequence (DNA): TGTGCCAGTAGTATAGTGCCCCAGACCACAGATACGCAGTATTTT.

This clone is a singleton in its sample. The rearrangement joins TRBV25-1 to TRBJ1-6, with TRBD1 matching over 7 bases. Germline loops: CDR1 MGHDK, CDR2 SYGVNS. The ends lost 4 bases at V and 7 bases at J; junction bases unmatched: 10. This CDR3 is built from 16 residues. As DNA, the CDR3 is TGTGCCAGCAGTGCTCGACAGGGTATGGGGAATTCACCCCTCCACTTT. Protein sequence: CASSARQGMGNSPLHF.

V is TRBV27 and J is TRBJ1-5; possibly TRBD1 for D (6 bases). The CDR3 is made up of 19 amino acids. Germline V CDR1 and CDR2: MNHEY, SMNVEV (reference sequence). V dropped 2 bases and J dropped 0 bases, with 20 bases sitting between them. This CDR3 reads CASSLRGTPDRYSNQPQHF. CDR3 DNA: TGTGCCAGCAGTTTACGAGGGACACCGGACCGATATAGCAATCAGCCCCAGCATTTT.

This clone was observed once. This chain connects TRBV14 to TRBJ1-2, with D possibly TRBD1 on 6 matching bases. V shed 2 bases and J shed 7 bases, with 11 bases lying between them. Germline CDR1 reads SGHDN; CDR2 reads FVKESK. The CDR3 has 13 residues. The CDR3 DNA reads as TGTGCCAGCAGCCAACCGATCAGGGGTGGCTACACCTTC. Its protein product is CASSQPIRGGYTF.

This sequence joins TRBV2 and TRBJ2-1; TRBD1 matches 8 bases. Losses at the gene ends were 4 bases for V and 6 bases for J; bases not matched to a gene: 8. The germline V gene encodes CDR1 SNHLY and CDR2 FYNNEI. The CDR3 runs 15 residues. CDR3 amino acids: CASSGDRFRSNEQFF. The CDR3 nucleotides read TGTGCCAGCAGTGGGGACAGGTTTAGAAGCAATGAGCAGTTCTTC. Together with reference TRBV2 and TRBJ2-1, the CDR3 gives the full variable domain: EPEVTQTPSHQVTQMGQEVILRCVPISNHLYFYWYRQILGQKVEFLVSFYNNEISEKSEIFDDQFSVERPDGSNFTLKIRSTKLEDSAMYFCASSGDRFRSNEQFFGPGTRLTVL.

This clone was recorded only once. This chain uses TRBV3-1 (or the pseudogene TRBV3-2) with TRBJ2-3; D tentatively fits TRBD1 or TRBD2 (5 bases each). The CDR3 has 15 amino acids. Germline assignment: CDR1 LGHDT and CDR2 YNNKEL (reference sequence). V lost 4 bases and J 3 bases, leaving 14 bases between the germline ends. CDR3 in amino acids: CASSRRGDRTDTQYF. Here the CDR3 DNA reads TGTGCCAGCAGCCGTCGAGGGGATCGGACAGATACGCAGTATTTT.